This T cell receptor beta chain was documented in a study of read filtering for tumor transcriptome and immune sequencing. About the study: DNase treatment preceded whole-transcriptome library preparation. Study observations and caveats: IR-seq captured clonotypes deeper and more reliably than RNA-seq.

From roughly 390 ng of RNA, a library with molecular barcoded alpha/delta and beta/gamma adaptors was made. One entry per CDR3 protein results from TCRdb running MiXCR on the reads. Of about 57,000 distinct CDR3 sequences in the sample, roughly 20% are singletons; the top ten hold about 18%. V shed 3 bases and J shed 2 bases, with 10 bases lying between them. The CDR3 runs to 13 residues. The V gene's germline CDR1 is SQVTM and CDR2 ANQGSEA. Details on this clonotype: Antigen unknown.

The receptor was isolated from a donor older than 35 with multiple myeloma. V and J are TRBV29-1 and TRBJ1-2; no reliable D call. The sequencing sample was made of a population of CD138-negative cells sorted from bone marrow. CDR3 loop: CSVETGSNYGYTF. CDR3 DNA sequence: TGCAGCGTTGAGACCGGGAGCAACTATGGCTACACCTTC.